This is a list of T cell receptor beta chains from one sample in a study of T-cell reconstitution after alpha-beta-depleted transplantation in children. MiXCR was run by TCRdb on the PCR reads, yielding one entry per CDR3 protein. The sample contains about 460,000 distinct CDR3 sequences, over 9.5% of which appear only once. The sample was PBMCs, taken before TCRalphabeta/CD19-depleted stem cell transplant. These receptors came from a child aged 2 to 10 with inherited bone marrow failure, due to receive a stem cell transplant. Each CDR3 is given with its conserved first and last residue. A D gene is named only where the DNA matches it firmly. A row's size may be missing; if present it is once, few, many or a size class.

J | size | V | D | DNA | CDR3
TRBJ1-5 | . | TRBV7-9 | TRBD1 | TGTGCCAGCAGCCAGACAGGGGGCAGGGATCAGCCCCAGCATTTT | CASSQTGGRDQPQHF
TRBJ2-5 | many | TRBV5-1 | TRBD2 | TGCGCCAGCGACCCTGGGGGGGGAGAGACCCAGTACTTC | CASDPGGGETQYF
TRBJ2-6 | few | TRBV30 | . | TGTGCCTGGAGTGTACTTTGGGGGGCCGGGGCCAACGTCCTGACTTTC | CAWSVLWGAGANVLTF
TRBJ2-1 | . | TRBV23-1 | . | TGCGCCAGCAGACGGCCAGTCGACTATGAGCAGTTCTTC | CASRRPVDYEQFF
TRBJ2-7 | . | TRBV27 | TRBD2 | TGTGCCAGCAGTTTATCGGCCCGACTAGCTTACTACGAGCAGTACTTC | CASSLSARLAYYEQYF
TRBJ2-7 | . | TRBV20-1 | TRBD2 | TGCAGTGCTAAGCGGGAGGGTATCCACGAGCAGTACTTC | CSAKREGIHEQYF
TRBJ1-2 | . | TRBV19 | . | TGTGCCAGTATCCGGAGGGGGACCTTATATGGCTACACCTTC | CASIRRGTLYGYTF
TRBJ1-5 | many | TRBV27 | . | TGTGCCAGCAGTTTATATGGGGGGCAGGGGATTTATAGCAATCAGCCCCAGCATTTT | CASSLYGGQGIYSNQPQHF
TRBJ2-1 | . | TRBV9 | . | TGTGCCAGCAGCTCCCCTCATTCCCTCGATGAGCAGTTCTTC | CASSSPHSLDEQFF
TRBJ2-7 | many | TRBV29-1 | TRBD2 | TGCAGCGTCGCCGGGACTAGCGGGAGGTCCTACGAGCAGTACTTC | CSVAGTSGRSYEQYF
TRBJ1-4 | many | TRBV28 | . | TGTGCCAGCGTAGACGGACAGTTCAATGAAAAACTGTTTTTT | CASVDGQFNEKLFF